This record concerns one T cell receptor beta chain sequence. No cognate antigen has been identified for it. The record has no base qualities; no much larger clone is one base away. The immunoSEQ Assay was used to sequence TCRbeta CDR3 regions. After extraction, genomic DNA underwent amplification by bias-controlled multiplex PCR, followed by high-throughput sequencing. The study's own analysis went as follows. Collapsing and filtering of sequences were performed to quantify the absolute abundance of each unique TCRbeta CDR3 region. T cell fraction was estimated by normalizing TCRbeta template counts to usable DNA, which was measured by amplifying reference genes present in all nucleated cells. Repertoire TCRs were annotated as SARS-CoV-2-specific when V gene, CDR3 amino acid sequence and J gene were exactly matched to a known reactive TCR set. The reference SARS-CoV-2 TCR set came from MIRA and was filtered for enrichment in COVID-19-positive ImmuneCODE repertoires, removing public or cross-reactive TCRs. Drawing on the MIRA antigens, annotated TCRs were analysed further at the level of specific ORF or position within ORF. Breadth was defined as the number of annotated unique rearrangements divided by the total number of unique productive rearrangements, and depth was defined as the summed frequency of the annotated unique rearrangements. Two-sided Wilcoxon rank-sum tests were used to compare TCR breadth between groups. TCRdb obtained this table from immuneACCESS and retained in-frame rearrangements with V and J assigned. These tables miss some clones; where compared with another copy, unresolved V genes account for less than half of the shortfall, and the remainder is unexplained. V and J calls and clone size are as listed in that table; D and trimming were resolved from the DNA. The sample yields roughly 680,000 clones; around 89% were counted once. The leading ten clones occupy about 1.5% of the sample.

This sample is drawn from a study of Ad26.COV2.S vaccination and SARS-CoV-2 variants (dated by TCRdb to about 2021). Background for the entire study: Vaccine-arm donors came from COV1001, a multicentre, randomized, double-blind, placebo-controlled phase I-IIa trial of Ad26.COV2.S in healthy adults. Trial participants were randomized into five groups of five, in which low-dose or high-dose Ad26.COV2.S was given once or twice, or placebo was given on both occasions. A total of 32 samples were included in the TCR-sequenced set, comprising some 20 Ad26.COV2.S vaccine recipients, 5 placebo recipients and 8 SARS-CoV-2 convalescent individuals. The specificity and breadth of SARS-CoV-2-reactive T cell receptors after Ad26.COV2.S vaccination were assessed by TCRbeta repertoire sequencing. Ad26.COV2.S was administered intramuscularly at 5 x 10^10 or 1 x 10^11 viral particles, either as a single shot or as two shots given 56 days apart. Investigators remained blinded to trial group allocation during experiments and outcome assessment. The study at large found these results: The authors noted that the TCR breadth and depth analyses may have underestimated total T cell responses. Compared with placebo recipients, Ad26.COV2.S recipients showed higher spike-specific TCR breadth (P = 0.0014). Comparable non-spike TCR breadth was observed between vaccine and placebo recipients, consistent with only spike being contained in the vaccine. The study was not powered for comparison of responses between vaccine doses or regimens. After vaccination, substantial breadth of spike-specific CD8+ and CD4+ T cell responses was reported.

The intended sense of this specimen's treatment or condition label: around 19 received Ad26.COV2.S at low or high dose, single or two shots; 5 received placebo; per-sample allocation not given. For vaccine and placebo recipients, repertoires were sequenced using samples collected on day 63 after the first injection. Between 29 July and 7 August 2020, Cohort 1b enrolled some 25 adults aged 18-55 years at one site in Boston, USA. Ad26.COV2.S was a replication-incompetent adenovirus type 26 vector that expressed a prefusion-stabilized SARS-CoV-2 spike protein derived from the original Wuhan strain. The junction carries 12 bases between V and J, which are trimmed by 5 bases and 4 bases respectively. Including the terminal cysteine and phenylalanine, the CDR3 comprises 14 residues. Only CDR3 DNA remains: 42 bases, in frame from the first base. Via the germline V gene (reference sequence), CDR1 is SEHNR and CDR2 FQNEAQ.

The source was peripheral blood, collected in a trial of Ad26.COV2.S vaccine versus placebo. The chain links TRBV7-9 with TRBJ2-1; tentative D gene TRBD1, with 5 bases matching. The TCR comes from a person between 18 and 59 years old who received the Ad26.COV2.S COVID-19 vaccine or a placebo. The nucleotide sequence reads TGTGCCAGCAGCCCCCGGGCAGGGTACAATGAGCAGTTCTTC. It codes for CASSPRAGYNEQFF.